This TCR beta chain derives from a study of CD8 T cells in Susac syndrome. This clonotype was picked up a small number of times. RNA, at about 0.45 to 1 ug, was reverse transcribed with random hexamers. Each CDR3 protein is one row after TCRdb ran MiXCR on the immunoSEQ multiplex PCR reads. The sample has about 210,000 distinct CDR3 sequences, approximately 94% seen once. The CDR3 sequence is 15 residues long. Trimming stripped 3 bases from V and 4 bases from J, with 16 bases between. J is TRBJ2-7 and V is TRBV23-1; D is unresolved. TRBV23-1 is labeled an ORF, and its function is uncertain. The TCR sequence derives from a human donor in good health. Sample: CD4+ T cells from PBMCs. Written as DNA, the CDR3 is TGCGCCAGCAGTCAGGTCCCACCCCGTGAGTACGAGCAGTACTTC. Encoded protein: CASSQVPPREYEQYF.